One sample yielded the 21 T cell receptor beta chains listed below, sequenced in a study of blood T cell repertoires in COVID-19. Assay used: immunoSEQ multiplex PCR; TCRdb lists only in-frame clones, some missing. The sample shows approximately 110,000 clones, roughly 83% of them seen only once. Sequenced input: peripheral blood. Every receptor here comes from a human donor in a cohort sampled during active COVID-19.

The J gene is TRBJ1-1, the V gene TRBV18; 7 nucleotides line up with TRBD1. The CDR3 extends over 11 amino acids. Germline-derived CDR1 and CDR2 are KGHSH and LQKENI. Unmatched junction bases numbered 5, after V lost 6 bases and J lost 10 bases. CDR3 nucleotides: TGTGCCAGCTCGCTCCAGGGGGGAGCTTTCTTT. This codes for CASSLQGGAFF.

The V call is TRBV10-1, the J call TRBJ1-1, with D hard to call. Per germline, CDR1 WNHNN and CDR2 SYGVQD (reference sequence). Trimming shortened V by 0 bases and J by 0 bases, and 8 bases separated the two germline ends. CDR3 length: 15 residues. The CDR3 region has the DNA TGCGCCAGCAGTGAGTCAGGGAGTATGAACACTGAAGCTTTCTTT. Translation: CASSESGSMNTEAFF.

The chain carries TRBV12-3 or TRBV12-4 and TRBJ2-4; a weak D match, TRBD1 (5 bases). Trimming pared 2 bases from V and 6 bases from J, leaving 5 bases between. The length of the CDR3 is 12 residues. The CDR3 DNA sequence: TGTGCCAGCAGTTTACAGGGAAACATTCAGTACTTC. Residues: CASSLQGNIQYF.

The gene calls are TRBV11-2 and TRBJ2-7, with TRBD2 matching 8 bases. The CDR3 is 16 residues long. The V gene's germline CDR1 is SGHAT and CDR2 FQNNGV. Trimming at V came to 3 bases and at J to 0 bases, leaving 7 bases not matched to a gene. The CDR3, as DNA: TGTGCCAGCAGCTTGGGCGCGGGGGGTGCCTCCTACGAGCAGTACTTC. As protein: CASSLGAGGASYEQYF.

The rearrangement links TRBV5-1 to TRBJ1-1; D unclear. The CDR3 covers 16 residues. Trimming pared 4 bases from V and 0 bases from J, leaving 16 bases between. Germline V gene data show CDR1 as SGHRS and CDR2 as YFSETQ. The CDR3 loop reads CASSLRTGSLNTEAFF. The CDR3 nucleotides read TGCGCCAGCAGCCTCCGGACGGGGAGCCTGAACACTGAAGCTTTCTTT.

This clone was counted between two and nine times. The J gene is TRBJ2-7, the V gene TRBV5-1; 11 bases line up with TRBD2. CDR1 and CDR2 (germline): SGHRS, YFSETQ. After removal of 0 bases from V and 3 bases from J, the junction contained 5 bases not matched to a gene. The CDR3 contains 16 residues. For the CDR3, the DNA is TGCGCCAGCAGCTTGGCGATCGGGACTAGCGGCTACGAGCAGTACTTC. It specifies CASSLAIGTSGYEQYF.

The chain has TRBV5-1 and TRBJ1-3, with D possibly TRBD1 on 6 matching bases. The CDR3 consists of 16 residues. Germline values: CDR1 SGHRS, CDR2 YFSETQ. V lost 0 bases, J lost 0 bases, and 10 bases lay in between. This chain's CDR3 is CASSLDLGGSGNTIYF. CDR3 coding DNA: TGCGCCAGCAGCTTGGATTTAGGGGGCTCTGGAAACACCATATATTTT. Full variable domain (outside the CDR3, taken from reference TRBV5-1 and TRBJ1-3): KAGVTQTPRYLIKTRGQQVTLSCSPISGHRSVSWYQQTPGQGLQFLFEYFSETQRNKGNFPGRFSGRQFSNSRSEMNVSTLELGDSALYLCASSLDLGGSGNTIYFGEGSWLTVV.

The chain links TRBV6-2 or TRBV6-3 to TRBJ1-5; D gene uncertain. There are 14 residues in the CDR3. The germline V and J ends were trimmed by 2 bases and 4 bases, with 9 bases remaining between them. Germline-derived CDR1 and CDR2 are MNHEY and SVGEGT. The CDR3 DNA follows: TGTGCCAGCAGTTACAGTTGGAGGAATCAGCCCCAGCATTTT. Translating it yields CASSYSWRNQPQHF.

The count of this clone is one. This chain links TRBV15 with TRBJ2-3; possibly TRBD2 for D (5 bases). Germline CDR1 reads LNHNV; CDR2 reads YYDKDF (reference sequence). V was trimmed by 5 bases and J by 0 bases, leaving 12 bases between them. CDR3 length: 15 residues. CDR3 residues: CATSLRVTSTDTQYF. In nucleotides, the CDR3 is TGTGCCACCAGCTTGAGGGTAACTAGCACAGATACGCAGTATTTT.

This clone was seen just once. This sequence joins TRBV12-3 or TRBV12-4 and TRBJ2-2; TRBD2 is a possible D gene (5 bases). Trimming left V 6 bases short and J 5 bases short, with 10 bases between. The CDR3 runs to 13 residues. CDR3 sequence: CASSPSWTGELFF. CDR3 coding DNA: TGTGCCAGCAGCCCTAGCTGGACCGGGGAGCTGTTTTTT.

There are a few counts of this clone. The chain is built from TRBV19 and TRBJ2-7; no clear D gene. Trimming took off 3 bases at V and 0 bases at J, with 9 bases between the two ends. The CDR3 runs to 14 residues. Germline-derived CDR1 and CDR2 are LNHDA and SQIVND (reference sequence). The CDR3 here is CASSIRVGSYEQYF. The CDR3 DNA reads TGTGCCAGTAGTATCCGGGTGGGCTCCTACGAGCAGTACTTC.

The rearrangement joins TRBV29-1 to TRBJ2-2, with 8 bases matching TRBD2. The CDR3 spans 16 residues. Germline V gene data show CDR1 as SQVTM and CDR2 as ANQGSEA. V lost 3 bases and J lost 5; bases outside the gene matches: 11. The CDR3 DNA follows: TGCAGCGTTGACCGGTCGGGAGGGCCCTCGACCGGGGAGCTGTTTTTT. This translates into CSVDRSGGPSTGELFF.

The chain employs TRBV9 and TRBJ2-1; 9 bases fit TRBD2. CDR3 size: 16 residues. V gave up 3 bases and J gave up 7 bases; unmatched junction bases: 11. Germline assignment: CDR1 SGDLS and CDR2 YYNGEE. The CDR3 coding sequence is TGTGCCAGCAGCGGGATGACTAGCGGAGCTAGGAATGAGCAGTTCTTC. This gives the protein CASSGMTSGARNEQFF.

This chain links TRBV10-3 with TRBJ2-1, with TRBD2 identical over 10 bases. The V gene end was trimmed by 0 bases and the J gene end by 6 bases; junction bases not matched to a gene: 11. CDR1 and CDR2 from the germline V gene are ENHRY and SYGVKD. This CDR3 region has 18 residues. For the CDR3, the DNA is TGTGCCATCAGTGAGTCGATATCTAGCGGGAGCTTTGGCAATGAGCAGTTCTTC. Its protein is CAISESISSGSFGNEQFF.

In DNA, the CDR3 is TGTGCCAGCAGCTTGGCCGGGACAGGTCCTCGGGCTGAAGCTTTCTTT. Its protein is CASSLAGTGPRAEAFF. This chain links TRBV7-9 with TRBJ1-1, with 8 positions matching TRBD1. CDR1 and CDR2 (germline): SEHNR, FQNEAQ (reference sequence). J was trimmed by 6 bases and V by 3 bases; bases with no gene match: 12. The CDR3 sequence is 16 residues long. Variable domain in full (rest from reference TRBV7-9 and TRBJ1-1): DTGVSQNPRHKITKRGQNVTFRCDPISEHNRLYWYRQTLGQGPEFLTYFQNEAQLEKSRLLSDRFSAERPKGSFSTLEIQRTEQGDSAMYLCASSLAGTGPRAEAFFGQGTRLTVV.

The gene calls are TRBV5-8 and TRBJ1-5; 8 nucleotides line up with TRBD1. Germline lookup yields CDR1 SGHTS and CDR2 YDEGEE. Trimming took 3 bases from V and 0 from J; bases not matched to a gene: 14. The CDR3 contains 19 residues. As DNA, the CDR3 is TGTGCCAGCAGCTCAGCTCGGGACAGGCCTTCTAATAGCAATCAGCCCCAGCATTTT. This sequence encodes CASSSARDRPSNSNQPQHF.

The chain links TRBV6-2 or TRBV6-3 to TRBJ1-1; tentatively, D is TRBD1 (6 bases). This CDR3 spans 13 amino acids. Germline loops: CDR1 MNHEY, CDR2 SVGEGT. The V gene lost 5 bases and the J gene lost 4 bases, with 11 bases spanning the gap. In nucleotides, the CDR3 is TGTGCCAGCAGTAATGGACAGACCACTGAAGCTTTCTTT. Protein sequence: CASSNGQTTEAFF.

V usage is TRBV19 and J usage is TRBJ2-2; 9 bases match TRBD2. The CDR3 runs to 17 residues. Germline V gene data show CDR1 as LNHDA and CDR2 as SQIVND (reference sequence). Trimming removed 5 bases from V and 5 bases from J; junction bases left unmatched: 12. CDR3 amino acids: CASSLGSSGSTTGELFF. In DNA form, the CDR3 reads TGTGCCAGTAGTCTCGGCAGTAGCGGGAGCACTACCGGGGAGCTGTTTTTT.

The chain uses TRBV29-1 and TRBJ2-7; 7 nucleotides match TRBD1. The CDR3 consists of 16 residues. With V trimmed by 4 bases and J by 3 bases, 15 bases remained unmatched. Germline CDR1 reads SQVTM; CDR2 reads ANQGSEA. The CDR3 loop reads CSVGGATGTELYEQYF. The CDR3 region has the DNA TGCAGCGTTGGGGGCGCTACCGGGACAGAGCTCTACGAGCAGTACTTC.

The chain carries TRBV7-2 and TRBJ2-4, with 11 nucleotides matching TRBD2. Germline V gene sequence: CDR1 SGHTA, CDR2 FQGNSA. The trim removed 5 bases at V and 9 bases at J, leaving 9 bases unmatched. CDR3 length: 15 residues. The CDR3 region is CASSHGTSGVSIQYF. CDR3 sequence (DNA): TGTGCCAGCAGCCATGGGACTAGCGGAGTTAGCATTCAGTACTTC.

The chain couples TRBV2 to TRBJ2-7, with 8 bases aligning to TRBD1. The V segment lost 2 bases and the J segment 12 bases; nucleotides outside the gene matches: 12. Germline CDR1 and CDR2: SNHLY and FYNNEI. The CDR3 length is 14 residues. Here the CDR3 reads CASSERGTGPVGYF. CDR3 sequence (DNA): TGTGCCAGCAGTGAAAGGGGGACAGGTCCGGTCGGGTACTTC.